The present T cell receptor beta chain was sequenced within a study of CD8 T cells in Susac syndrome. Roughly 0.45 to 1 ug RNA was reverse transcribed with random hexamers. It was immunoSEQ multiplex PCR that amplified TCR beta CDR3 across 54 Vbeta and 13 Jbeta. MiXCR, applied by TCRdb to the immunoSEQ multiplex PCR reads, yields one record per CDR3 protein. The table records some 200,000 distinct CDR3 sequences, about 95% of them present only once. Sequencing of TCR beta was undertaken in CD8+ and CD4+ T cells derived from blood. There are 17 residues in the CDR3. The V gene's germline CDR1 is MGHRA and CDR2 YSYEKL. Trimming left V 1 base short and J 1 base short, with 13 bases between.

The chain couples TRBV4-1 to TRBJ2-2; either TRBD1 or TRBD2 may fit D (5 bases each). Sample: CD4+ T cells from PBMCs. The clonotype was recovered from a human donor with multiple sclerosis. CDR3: CASSQGMGPMNTGELFF. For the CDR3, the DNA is TGCGCCAGCAGCCAAGGGATGGGACCTATGAACACCGGGGAGCTGTTTTTT.